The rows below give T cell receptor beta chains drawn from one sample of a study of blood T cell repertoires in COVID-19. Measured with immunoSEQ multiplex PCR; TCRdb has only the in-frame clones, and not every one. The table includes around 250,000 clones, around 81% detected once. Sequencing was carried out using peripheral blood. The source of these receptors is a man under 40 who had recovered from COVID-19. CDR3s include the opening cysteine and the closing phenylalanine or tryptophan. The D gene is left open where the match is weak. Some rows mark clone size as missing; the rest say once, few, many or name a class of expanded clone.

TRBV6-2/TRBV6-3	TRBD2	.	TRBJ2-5	TGTGCCAGCAGTTACGGGACTAGCGGTTGGGAGACCCAGTACTTC	CASSYGTSGWETQYF
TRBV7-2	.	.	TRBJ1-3	TGTGCCAGCAGCTTGACAACGCTCTCTGGAAACACCATATATTTT	CASSLTTLSGNTIYF
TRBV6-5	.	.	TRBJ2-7	TGTGCCAGCAACCACCGTAATGCCCTATCGGGGGACTTC	CASNHRNALSGDF
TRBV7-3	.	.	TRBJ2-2	TGTGCCAGCAGCCCCACTGGGCTCTCTGCCGGGGAGCTGTTTTTT	CASSPTGLSAGELFF
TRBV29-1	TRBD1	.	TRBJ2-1	TGCAGCGTTGGGGACAGGACCCACAATGAGCAGTTCTTC	CSVGDRTHNEQFF
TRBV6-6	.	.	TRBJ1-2	TGTGCCAGCAGTTTATACCAAGCGGGATATGGCTACACCTTC	CASSLYQAGYGYTF
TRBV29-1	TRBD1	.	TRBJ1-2	TGCAGCGTTCAGGGGGCGGAGGTTGGCTACACCTTC	CSVQGAEVGYTF
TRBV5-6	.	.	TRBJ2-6	TGTGCCAGCAGGATGGAGGGGTTCGTCTCTGGGGCCAACGTCCTGACTTTC	CASRMEGFVSGANVLTF
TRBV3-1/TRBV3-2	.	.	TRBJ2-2	TGTGCCAGCAGCCGAACAGGGTTTGGGAACACCGGGGAGCTGTTTTTT	CASSRTGFGNTGELFF
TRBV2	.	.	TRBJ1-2	TGTGCCAGCAGTTCCCAGGGAACTAACTATGGCTACACCTTC	CASSSQGTNYGYTF
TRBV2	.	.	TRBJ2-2	TGTGCCAGCAGTGAAGGTAGAGGCACCGGGGAGCTGTTTTTT	CASSEGRGTGELFF
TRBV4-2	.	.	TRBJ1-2	TGTGCCAGCAGCCAAGAAGAGGTCGACTATGGCTACACCTTC	CASSQEEVDYGYTF
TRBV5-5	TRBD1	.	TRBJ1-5	TGTGCCAGCAGGGGGACAGGGAGGGACCAGCCCCAGCATTTT	CASRGTGRDQPQHF
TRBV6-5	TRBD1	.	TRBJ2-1	TGTGCCAGCATACAGGGGCTTGGGGATGAGCAGTTCTTC	CASIQGLGDEQFF
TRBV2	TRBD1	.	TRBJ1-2	TGTGCCAGTGGGACAGGGTTTGATGGCTACACCTTC	CASGTGFDGYTF
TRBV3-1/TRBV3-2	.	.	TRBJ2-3	TGTGCCAGCAGCCAAACACAGGGAGCCACAGATACGCAGTATTTT	CASSQTQGATDTQYF
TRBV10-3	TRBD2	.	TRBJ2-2	TGTGCCATCAGTTCGGGGGGGTCTAACACCGGGGAGCTGTTTTTT	CAISSGGSNTGELFF
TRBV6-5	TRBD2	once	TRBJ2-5	TGTGCCACCTTGACTAGCGAATGGAGCCAGACCCAGTACTTC	CATLTSEWSQTQYF
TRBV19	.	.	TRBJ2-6	TGTGCCAGTAGTACCCTAATTTCAGGGGCCAACGTCCTGACTTTC	CASSTLISGANVLTF
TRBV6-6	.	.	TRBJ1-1	TGTGCCAGCAGTCCCTCGGGCGGGCCGAACACTGAAGCTTTCTTT	CASSPSGGPNTEAFF
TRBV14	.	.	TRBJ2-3	TGTGCCAGCAGCCAGCAGGGCGCTAGCACAGATACGCAGTATTTT	CASSQQGASTDTQYF
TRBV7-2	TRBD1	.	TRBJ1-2	TGTGCCAGCAGCTCGAGACAGGGATCTGGCTACACCTTC	CASSSRQGSGYTF
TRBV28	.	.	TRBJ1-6	TGTGCCAGCAGTTCGGGGTATAATTCACCCCTCCACTTT	CASSSGYNSPLHF
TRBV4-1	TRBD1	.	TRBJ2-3	TGCGCCAGCAGCCTCCGGGACAGGGTCACAGATACGCAGTATTTT	CASSLRDRVTDTQYF
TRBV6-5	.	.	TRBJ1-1	TGTGCCAGCAGTTCTCGGTACAGGAACACTGAAGCTTTCTTT	CASSSRYRNTEAFF
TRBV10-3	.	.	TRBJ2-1	TGTGCCATCAGTGTTGGAGGGGCTCTGGCAGATGAGCAGTTCTTC	CAISVGGALADEQFF
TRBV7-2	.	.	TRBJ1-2	TGTGCCAGCACGACAGTAATGAACTATGGCTACACCTTC	CASTTVMNYGYTF
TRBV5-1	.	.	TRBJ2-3	TGCGCCAGCAGCTTGTTCTCTAGCACAGATACGCAGTATTTT	CASSLFSSTDTQYF
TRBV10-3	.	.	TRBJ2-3	TGTGCCATCAGTGACTGGGGGGGCACAGATACGCAGTATTTT	CAISDWGGTDTQYF
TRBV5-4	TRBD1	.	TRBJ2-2	TGTGCCAGCAGCCAGGGACAGAGGACCGGGGAGCTGTTTTTT	CASSQGQRTGELFF
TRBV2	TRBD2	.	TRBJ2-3	TGTGCCAGCGGGGGGGTAACTAGCACAGATACGCAGTATTTT	CASGGVTSTDTQYF
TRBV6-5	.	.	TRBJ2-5	TGTGCCAGCAGTTACTCGGAGGAGGAGACCCAGTACTTC	CASSYSEEETQYF
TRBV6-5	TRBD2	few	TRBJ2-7	TGTGCCAGCAGCGGAGCGGGGGGCGTCTCCTACGAGCAGTACTTC	CASSGAGGVSYEQYF
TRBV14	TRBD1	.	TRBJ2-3	TGTGCCAGCAGTTATAGAACGGGACAGAGCTTAGATACGCAGTATTTT	CASSYRTGQSLDTQYF
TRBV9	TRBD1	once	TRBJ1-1	TGTGCCAGCAGCGCGGCCGGGACAGGAGACACTGAAGCTTTCTTT	CASSAAGTGDTEAFF
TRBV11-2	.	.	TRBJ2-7	TGTGCCAGCAGCTTAGAAGGGGTCCCGGGCGCCTACGAGCAGTACTTC	CASSLEGVPGAYEQYF
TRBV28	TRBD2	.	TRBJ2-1	TGTGCCAGCCGACTAGCGGGGGCACCGGGTGAGCAGTTCTTC	CASRLAGAPGEQFF
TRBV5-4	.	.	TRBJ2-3	TGTGCCAGCAGCTTGCCCCCAGGGAGGCCCGGACATACGCAGTATTTT	CASSLPPGRPGHTQYF
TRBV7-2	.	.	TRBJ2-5	TGTGCCAGCAGCTTAGCTAGGGGGGGAGAGACCCAGTACTTC	CASSLARGGETQYF
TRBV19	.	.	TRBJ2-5	TGTGCCAGTAGTAGGGGCACTGAGACCCAGTACTTC	CASSRGTETQYF
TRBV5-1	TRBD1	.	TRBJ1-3	TGCGCCAGCAGCTCGGCAGGGGGCATCGCGGACACCATATATTTT	CASSSAGGIADTIYF
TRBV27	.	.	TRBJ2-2	TGTGCCAGCAGTTTTTCCAGGGGGGCGGACACCGGGGAGCTGTTTTTT	CASSFSRGADTGELFF
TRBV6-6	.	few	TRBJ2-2	TGTGCCAGCACCCACACCCAGACCGGGGAGCTGTTTTTT	CASTHTQTGELFF
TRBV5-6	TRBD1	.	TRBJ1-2	TGTGCCAGCAGCTCGGACAGGAGTTACACCTTC	CASSSDRSYTF
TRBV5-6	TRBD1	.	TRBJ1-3	TGTGCCAGCAGCAACCCCGGACAGGGATCGGGAAACACCATATATTTT	CASSNPGQGSGNTIYF